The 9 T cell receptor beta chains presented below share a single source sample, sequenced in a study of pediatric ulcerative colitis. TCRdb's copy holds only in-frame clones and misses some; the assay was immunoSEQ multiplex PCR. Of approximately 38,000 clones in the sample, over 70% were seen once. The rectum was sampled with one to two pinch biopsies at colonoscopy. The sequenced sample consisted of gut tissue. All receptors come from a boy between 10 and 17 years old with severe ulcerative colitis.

The CDR3 spells CASSPPAGAPNEQFF. In DNA form, the CDR3 reads TGTGCCAGCAGCCCCCCGGCGGGGGCGCCTAATGAGCAGTTCTTC. This chain joins TRBV11-2 and TRBJ2-1; the D gene is possibly TRBD2 (7 bases). V was cut by 5 bases and J by 7 bases, with 18 bases left in between. Germline loops: CDR1 SGHAT, CDR2 FQNNGV. This CDR3 is 15 amino acids long.

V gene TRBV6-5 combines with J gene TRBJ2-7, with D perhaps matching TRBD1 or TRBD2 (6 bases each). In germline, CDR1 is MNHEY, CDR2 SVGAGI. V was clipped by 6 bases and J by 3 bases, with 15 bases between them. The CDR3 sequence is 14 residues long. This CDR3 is CASSLGGGFYEQYF. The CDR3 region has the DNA TGTGCCAGCAGCCTCGGGGGCGGTTTCTACGAGCAGTACTTC.

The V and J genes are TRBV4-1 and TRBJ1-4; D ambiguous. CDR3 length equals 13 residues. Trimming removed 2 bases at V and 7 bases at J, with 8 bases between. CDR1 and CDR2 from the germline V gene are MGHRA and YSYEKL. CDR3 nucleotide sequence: TGCGCCAGCAGCCAACCGTTGGGTGAAAAACTGTTTTTT. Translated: CASSQPLGEKLFF.

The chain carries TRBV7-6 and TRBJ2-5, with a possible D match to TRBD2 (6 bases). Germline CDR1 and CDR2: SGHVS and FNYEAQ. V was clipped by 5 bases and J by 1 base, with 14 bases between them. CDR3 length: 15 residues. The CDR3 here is CASSAPSEGQETQYF. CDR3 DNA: TGTGCCAGCAGCGCCCCTAGCGAGGGCCAAGAGACCCAGTACTTC.

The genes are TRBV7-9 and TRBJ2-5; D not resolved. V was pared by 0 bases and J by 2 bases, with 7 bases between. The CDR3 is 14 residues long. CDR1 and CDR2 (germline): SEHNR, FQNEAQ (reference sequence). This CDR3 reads CASSLAGMQETQYF. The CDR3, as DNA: TGTGCCAGCAGCTTAGCTGGGATGCAAGAGACCCAGTACTTC.

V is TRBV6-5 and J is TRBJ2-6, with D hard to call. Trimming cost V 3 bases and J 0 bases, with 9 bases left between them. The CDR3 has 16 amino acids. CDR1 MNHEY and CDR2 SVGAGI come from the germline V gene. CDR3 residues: CASSYNVGSGANVLTF. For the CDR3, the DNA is TGTGCCAGCAGTTATAACGTTGGCTCTGGGGCCAACGTCCTGACTTTC.

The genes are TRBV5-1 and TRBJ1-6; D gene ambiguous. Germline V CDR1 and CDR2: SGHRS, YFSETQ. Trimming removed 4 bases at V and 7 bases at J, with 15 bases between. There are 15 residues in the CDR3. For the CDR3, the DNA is TGCGCCAGCAGCCCCCGGTCACTAGGAAATTCACCCCTCCACTTT. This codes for CASSPRSLGNSPLHF.

The CDR3 region has the DNA TGTGCCTGGAGTGTAACTGGGACACGGAACGTCAGGGCCTACAATGAGCAGTTCTTC. Its translation is CAWSVTGTRNVRAYNEQFF. The V and J genes are TRBV30 and TRBJ2-1; D is perhaps TRBD1 (6 bases). The CDR3 length is 19 residues. Trimming took off 0 bases at V and 2 bases at J, with 23 bases between the two ends. CDR1 and CDR2 from the germline V gene are GTSNPN and SVGIG (reference sequence).

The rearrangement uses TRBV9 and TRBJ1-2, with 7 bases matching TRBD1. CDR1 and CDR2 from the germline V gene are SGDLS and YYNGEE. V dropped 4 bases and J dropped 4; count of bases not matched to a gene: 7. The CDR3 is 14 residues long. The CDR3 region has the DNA TGTGCCAGCAGCCTTACCGACAGGGCCTATGGCTACACCTTC. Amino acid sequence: CASSLTDRAYGYTF.